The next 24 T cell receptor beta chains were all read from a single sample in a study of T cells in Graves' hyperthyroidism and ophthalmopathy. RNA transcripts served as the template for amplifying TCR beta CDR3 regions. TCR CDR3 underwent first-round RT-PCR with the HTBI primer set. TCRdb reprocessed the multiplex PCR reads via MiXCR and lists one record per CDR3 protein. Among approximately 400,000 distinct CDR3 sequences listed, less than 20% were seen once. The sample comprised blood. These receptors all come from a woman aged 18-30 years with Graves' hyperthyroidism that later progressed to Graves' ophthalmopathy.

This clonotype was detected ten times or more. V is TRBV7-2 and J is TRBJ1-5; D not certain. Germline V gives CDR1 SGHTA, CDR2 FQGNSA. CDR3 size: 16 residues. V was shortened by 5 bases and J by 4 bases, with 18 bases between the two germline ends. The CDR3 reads CASSPWSEPSNQPQHF. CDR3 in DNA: TGTGCCAGCAGCCCCTGGTCGGAACCTTCTAATCAGCCCCAGCATTTT.

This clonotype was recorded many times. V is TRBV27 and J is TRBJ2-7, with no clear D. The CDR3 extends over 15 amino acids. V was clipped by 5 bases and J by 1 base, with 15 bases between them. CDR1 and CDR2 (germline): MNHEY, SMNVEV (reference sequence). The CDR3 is CASSPLASVSYEQYF. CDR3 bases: TGTGCCAGCAGTCCCCTTGCCTCAGTGTCCTACGAGCAGTACTTC.

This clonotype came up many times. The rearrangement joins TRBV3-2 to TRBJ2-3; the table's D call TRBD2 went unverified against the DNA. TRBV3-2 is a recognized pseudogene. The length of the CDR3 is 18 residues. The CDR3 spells CASSQDGRGSTSTDTQYF. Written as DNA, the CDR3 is TGTGCCAGCAGCCAAGACGGTAGGGGATCCACTAGCACAGATACGCAGTATTTT.

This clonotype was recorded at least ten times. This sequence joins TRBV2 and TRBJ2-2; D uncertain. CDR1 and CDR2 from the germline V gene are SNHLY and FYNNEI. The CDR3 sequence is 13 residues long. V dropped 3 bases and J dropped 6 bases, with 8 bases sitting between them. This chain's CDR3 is CASSDRRAGELFF. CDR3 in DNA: TGTGCCAGCAGTGACCGTAGGGCCGGGGAGCTGTTTTTT.

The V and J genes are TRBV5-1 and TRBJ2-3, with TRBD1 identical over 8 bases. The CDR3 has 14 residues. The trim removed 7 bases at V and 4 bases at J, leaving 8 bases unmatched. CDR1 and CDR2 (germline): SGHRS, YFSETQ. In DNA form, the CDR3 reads TGCGCCAGCCAAACTACAGGGGGATCAGATACGCAGTATTTT. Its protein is CASQTTGGSDTQYF.

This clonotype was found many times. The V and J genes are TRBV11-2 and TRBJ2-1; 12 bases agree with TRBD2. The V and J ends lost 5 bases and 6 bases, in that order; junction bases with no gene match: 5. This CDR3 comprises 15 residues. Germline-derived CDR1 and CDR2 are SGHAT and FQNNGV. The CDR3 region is CASSGGLAGFNEQFF. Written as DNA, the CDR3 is TGTGCCAGCAGCGGGGGACTAGCGGGTTTCAATGAGCAGTTCTTC.

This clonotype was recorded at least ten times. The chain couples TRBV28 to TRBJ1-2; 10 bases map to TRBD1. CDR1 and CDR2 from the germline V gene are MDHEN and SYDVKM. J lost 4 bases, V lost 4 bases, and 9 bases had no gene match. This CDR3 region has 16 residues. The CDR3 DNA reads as TGTGCCAGCAGTTCACCCACAGGACAGGGGGGCTATGGCTACACCTTC. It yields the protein CASSSPTGQGGYGYTF.

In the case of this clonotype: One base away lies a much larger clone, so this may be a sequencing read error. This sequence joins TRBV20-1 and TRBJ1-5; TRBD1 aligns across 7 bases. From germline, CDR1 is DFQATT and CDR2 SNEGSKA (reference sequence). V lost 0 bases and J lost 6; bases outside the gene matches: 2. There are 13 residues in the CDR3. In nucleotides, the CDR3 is TGCAGTGCTAGAGAAGGGGGCAGTCAGCCCCAGCATTTT. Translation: CSAREGGSQPQHF.

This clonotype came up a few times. The CDR3 loop reads CASSSQRTVSGANVLTF. CDR3 sequence (DNA): TGTGCCAGCAGTTCCCAACGGACGGTTTCTGGGGCCAACGTCCTGACTTTC. The rearrangement joins TRBV6-1 to TRBJ2-6; D call uncertain. Germline V gene data show CDR1 as MNHNS and CDR2 as SASEGT. Trimming cost V 5 bases and J 1 base, with 15 bases left between them. CDR3 size: 17 residues.

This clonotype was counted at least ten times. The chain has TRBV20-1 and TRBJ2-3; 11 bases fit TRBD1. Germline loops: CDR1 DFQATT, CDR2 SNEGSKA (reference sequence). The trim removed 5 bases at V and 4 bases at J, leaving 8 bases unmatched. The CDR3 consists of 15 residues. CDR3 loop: CSAHSGTGGPDTQYF. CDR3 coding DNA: TGCAGTGCTCACTCCGGGACAGGGGGTCCAGATACGCAGTATTTT.

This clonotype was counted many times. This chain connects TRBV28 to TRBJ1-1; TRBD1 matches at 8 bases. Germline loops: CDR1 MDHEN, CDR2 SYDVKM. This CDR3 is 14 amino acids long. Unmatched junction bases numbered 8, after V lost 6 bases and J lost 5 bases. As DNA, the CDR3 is TGTGCCAGCAGACCCGGACAGGGTATGACTGAAGCTTTCTTT. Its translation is CASRPGQGMTEAFF. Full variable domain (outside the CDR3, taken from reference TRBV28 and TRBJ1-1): DVKVTQSSRYLVKRTGEKVFLECVQDMDHENMFWYRQDPGLGLRLIYFSYDVKMKEKGDIPEGYSVSREKKERFSLILESASTNQTSMYLCASRPGQGMTEAFFGQGTRLTVV.

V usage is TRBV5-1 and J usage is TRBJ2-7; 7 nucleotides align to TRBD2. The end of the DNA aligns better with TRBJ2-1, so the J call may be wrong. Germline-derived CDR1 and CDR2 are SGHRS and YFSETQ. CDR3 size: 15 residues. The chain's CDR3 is CASSLAEREDYEQFF. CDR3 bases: TGCGCCAGCAGCTTGGCTGAGCGGGAAGACTACGAGCAGTTCTTC.

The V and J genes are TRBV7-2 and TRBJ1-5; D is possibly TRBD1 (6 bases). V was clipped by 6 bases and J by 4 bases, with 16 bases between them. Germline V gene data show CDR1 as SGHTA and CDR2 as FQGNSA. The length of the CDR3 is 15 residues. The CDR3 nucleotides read TGTGCCAGCAGTGAATGGGGGCAGGCGAATCAGCCCCAGCATTTT. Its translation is CASSEWGQANQPQHF.

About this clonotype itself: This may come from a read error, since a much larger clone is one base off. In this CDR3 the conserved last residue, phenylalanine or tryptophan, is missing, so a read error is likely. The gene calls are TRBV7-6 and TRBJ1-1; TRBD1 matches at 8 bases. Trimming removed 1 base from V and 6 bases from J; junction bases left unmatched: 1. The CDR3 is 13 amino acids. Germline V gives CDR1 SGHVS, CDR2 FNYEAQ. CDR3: CASSLEQGAEAFL. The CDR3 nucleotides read TGTGCCAGCAGCTTAGAACAGGGGGCTGAAGCTTTCTTA.

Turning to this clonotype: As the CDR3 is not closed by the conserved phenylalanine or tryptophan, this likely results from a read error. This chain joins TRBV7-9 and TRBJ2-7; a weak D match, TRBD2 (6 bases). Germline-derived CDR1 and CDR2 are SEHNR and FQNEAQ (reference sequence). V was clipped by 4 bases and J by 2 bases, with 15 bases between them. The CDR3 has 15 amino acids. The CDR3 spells CASSSFERRAYEQYS. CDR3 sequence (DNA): TGTGCCAGCAGCTCCTTTGAGAGGAGGGCCTACGAGCAGTACTCC.

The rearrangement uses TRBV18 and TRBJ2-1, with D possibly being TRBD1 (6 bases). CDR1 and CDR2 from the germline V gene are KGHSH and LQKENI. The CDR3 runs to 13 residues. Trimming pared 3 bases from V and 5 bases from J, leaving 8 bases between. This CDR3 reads CASSPHRDNEQFF. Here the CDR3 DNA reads TGTGCCAGCTCACCGCACAGGGACAATGAGCAGTTCTTC.

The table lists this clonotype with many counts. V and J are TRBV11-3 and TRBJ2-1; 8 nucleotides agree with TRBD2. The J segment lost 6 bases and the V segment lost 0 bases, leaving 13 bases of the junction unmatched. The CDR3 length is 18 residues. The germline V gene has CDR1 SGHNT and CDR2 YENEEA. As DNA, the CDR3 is TGTGCCAGCAGCTTAGAAGGAAGCGGGAGCGGCCGTTCCAATGAGCAGTTCTTC. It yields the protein CASSLEGSGSGRSNEQFF.

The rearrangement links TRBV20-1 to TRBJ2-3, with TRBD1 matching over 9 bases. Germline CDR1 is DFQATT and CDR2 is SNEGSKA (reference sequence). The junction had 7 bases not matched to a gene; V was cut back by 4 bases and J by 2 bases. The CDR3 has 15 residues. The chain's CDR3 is CSAKTPQGATDTQYF. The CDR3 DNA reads TGCAGTGCTAAAACCCCACAGGGGGCCACAGATACGCAGTATTTT.

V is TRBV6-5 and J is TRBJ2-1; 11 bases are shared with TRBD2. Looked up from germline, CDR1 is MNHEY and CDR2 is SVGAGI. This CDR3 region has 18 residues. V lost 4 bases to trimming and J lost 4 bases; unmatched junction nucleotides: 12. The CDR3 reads CASSSSSGRGLRYNEQFF. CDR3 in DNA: TGTGCCAGCAGTTCTAGTAGCGGGAGGGGACTACGGTACAATGAGCAGTTCTTC.

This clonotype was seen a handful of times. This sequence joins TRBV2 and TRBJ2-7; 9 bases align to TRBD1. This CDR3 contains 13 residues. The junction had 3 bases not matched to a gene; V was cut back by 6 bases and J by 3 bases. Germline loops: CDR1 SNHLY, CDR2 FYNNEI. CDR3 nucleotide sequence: TGTGCCAGCAGAGGGACAGGGTACTACGAGCAGTACTTC. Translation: CASRGTGYYEQYF.

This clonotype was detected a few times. The CDR3 here is CASSFDLTSGNTIYF. DNA of the CDR3: TGTGCCAGCAGTTTCGACCTAACATCGGGAAACACCATATATTTT. V and J are TRBV28 and TRBJ1-3; D is uncertain. V was clipped by 3 bases and J by 4 bases, with 13 bases between them. The CDR3 is 15 amino acids. Germline values: CDR1 MDHEN, CDR2 SYDVKM. Variable domain in full (rest from reference TRBV28 and TRBJ1-3): DVKVTQSSRYLVKRTGEKVFLECVQDMDHENMFWYRQDPGLGLRLIYFSYDVKMKEKGDIPEGYSVSREKKERFSLILESASTNQTSMYLCASSFDLTSGNTIYFGEGSWLTVV.

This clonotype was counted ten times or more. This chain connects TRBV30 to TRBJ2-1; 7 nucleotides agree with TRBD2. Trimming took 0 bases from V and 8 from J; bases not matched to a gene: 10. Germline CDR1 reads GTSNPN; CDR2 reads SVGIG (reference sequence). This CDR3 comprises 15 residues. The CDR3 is CAWSVPSIRGDEQFF. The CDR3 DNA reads TGTGCCTGGAGTGTTCCCTCGATCCGGGGGGATGAGCAGTTCTTC.

The CDR3 region is CASNFNYGYTF. CDR3 nucleotide sequence: TGCGCCAGCAATTTTAACTATGGCTACACCTTC. V and J are TRBV5-1 and TRBJ1-2; D gene unclear. The CDR3 covers 11 residues. Germline CDR1 and CDR2: SGHRS and YFSETQ. The V end lost 6 bases, the J end lost 1 base, and 4 bases lay between the germline ends.

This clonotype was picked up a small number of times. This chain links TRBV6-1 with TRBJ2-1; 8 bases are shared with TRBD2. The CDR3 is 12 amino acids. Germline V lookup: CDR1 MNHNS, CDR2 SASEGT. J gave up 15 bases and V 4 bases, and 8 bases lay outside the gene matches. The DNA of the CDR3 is TGTGCCAGCAGTGCCACTAGCGGAAGAGTGTTCTTC. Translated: CASSATSGRVFF.